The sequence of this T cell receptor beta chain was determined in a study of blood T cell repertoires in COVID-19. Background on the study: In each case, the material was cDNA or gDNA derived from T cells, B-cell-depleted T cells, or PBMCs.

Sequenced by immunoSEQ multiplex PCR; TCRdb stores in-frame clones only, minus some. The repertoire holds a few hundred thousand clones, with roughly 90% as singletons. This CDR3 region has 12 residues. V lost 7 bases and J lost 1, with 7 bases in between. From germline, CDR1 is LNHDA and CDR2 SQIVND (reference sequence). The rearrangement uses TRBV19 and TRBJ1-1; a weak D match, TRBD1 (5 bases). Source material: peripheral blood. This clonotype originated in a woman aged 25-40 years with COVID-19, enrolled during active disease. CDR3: CASTQGNTEAFF. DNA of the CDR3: TGTGCCAGTACGCAGGGGAACACTGAAGCTTTCTTT.